The clone carrying this T cell receptor (beta chain) occurred a few times. Its antigen is currently unknown. PBMCs were collected from a roughly 10 ml volume of fresh peripheral blood. This entry belongs to a study of T cells in Graves' hyperthyroidism and ophthalmopathy. Study-wide context: It was at initial diagnosis, before any treatment, that peripheral blood was collected. Study conclusions and caveats: Most thyroid clonotypes expanded above 0.001 were also detected in blood.

The CDR3 length is 17 residues. The germline CDR1 and CDR2 sequences are SGHTA and FQGNSA. V gave up 5 bases and J gave up 10 bases; unmatched junction bases: 16. RNA transcripts yielded amplified TCR beta CDR3 regions. HTBI primers were used for first-round RT-PCR of the TCR CDR3. TCRdb passed the multiplex PCR reads through MiXCR, listing each CDR3 protein once. The repertoire includes around 690,000 distinct CDR3 sequences, less than 25% of them detected once, and about 34% sits in the top ten. The sequenced sample was blood. The chain combines TRBV7-2 with TRBJ2-1; 11 nucleotides match TRBD1. The clonotype originates from a man aged 30 to 45 with Graves' ophthalmopathy. CDR3 amino acids: CASSQEVGQGAQGEQFF. The CDR3 DNA is TGTGCCAGCAGCCAAGAAGTAGGACAGGGGGCCCAAGGGGAGCAGTTCTTC.